This T cell receptor (beta chain) appears in the sequencing data of a study of T cells in women clearing cervical HPV infection. With respect to this clone: The read halts 3 residues ahead of the CDR3 end, with the missing end drawn from the germline J gene.

Data came from immunoSEQ multiplex PCR; TCRdb stores just in-frame clones and leaves some out. The data include 20,000 to 25,000 clones; the top ten clones carry roughly 2.5%. CDR1 is MNHEY, CDR2 SVGEGT, per germline. V was pared by 5 bases and J by 1 base, with 6 bases of the junction left unmatched. The CDR3 contains 15 residues. The rearrangement links TRBV6-2 or TRBV6-3 to TRBJ2-7, with 9 bases fitting TRBD2. Sequenced sample: blood buffy coat. The clonotype originates from a woman aged 18 to 75 with a cervical HPV16 infection that either progressed to CIN3+ or cleared (not recorded which). The part of the CDR3 DNA that was read is TGTGCCAGCAGTAAAGCGGGGGGACAATCCTACGAG. Its protein product is CASSKAGGQSYE. The whole CDR3 region reads CASSKAGGQSYEQYF.